Listed below are T cell receptor beta chains from one sample, sequenced in a study of cytomegalovirus exposure and HLA in healthy donors. Profiling relied on immunoSEQ multiplex PCR, and the TCRdb table lists in-frame clones only, not all of them. The data show about 160,000 clones, with just under 80% seen just once and approximately 6.8% held by the top ten. What was sequenced was PBMCs. The receptors were gathered from a woman in her thirties or forties in good health and CMV-seropositive. CDR3s include the opening cysteine and the closing phenylalanine or tryptophan. Fields, in order: clone size, V gene, D gene, CDR3 protein. The D gene is left open where the match is weak. The size of a clone is reported for some rows only, either as once, few or many, or as a class for expanded clones.

size: few
V: TRBV7-2
D: TRBD1
CDR3: CASSLATGGGYTF

size: .
V: TRBV30
D: .
CDR3: CAWRLTGRNSPLHF

size: .
V: TRBV5-1
D: TRBD1
CDR3: CASSHGDRVRLNTEAFF

size: .
V: TRBV28
D: .
CDR3: CASSFYRAPQHF

size: .
V: TRBV6-1
D: .
CDR3: CASTREGRIPYGYTF

size: .
V: TRBV28
D: .
CDR3: CASSKRLVGAMLGYEQYF

size: .
V: TRBV6-1
D: .
CDR3: CASRWADTQYF

size: .
V: TRBV27
D: TRBD2
CDR3: CASSLGTSGGHYNEQFF

size: .
V: TRBV27
D: TRBD1
CDR3: CASRATGTDYGYTF

size: .
V: TRBV7-9
D: .
CDR3: CSSSLQGRYEQYF

size: .
V: TRBV29-1
D: .
CDR3: CSVGGGGRSEKLFF

size: few
V: TRBV7-3
D: TRBD1
CDR3: CASSLKQGNYNEQFF

size: .
V: TRBV6-5
D: .
CDR3: CASTRDRRDTEAFF

size: .
V: TRBV7-2
D: TRBD1
CDR3: CASSYWGQGQNSPLHF

size: few
V: TRBV20-1
D: .
CDR3: CSASRTAEAFF

size: .
V: TRBV11-1
D: .
CDR3: CASRLGGAVFF

size: .
V: TRBV19
D: .
CDR3: CASSTTGRSGNTIYF

size: .
V: TRBV5-1
D: TRBD1
CDR3: CASSLALTGKGGYTF

size: .
V: TRBV7-6
D: .
CDR3: CASSLIRVCGNQPQHF

size: .
V: TRBV5-1
D: TRBD1
CDR3: CASSWTGDTEAFF

size: .
V: TRBV7-8
D: .
CDR3: CASSLARITPYGYTF

size: .
V: TRBV7-6
D: .
CDR3: CASSAQGPRSYEQYF

size: .
V: TRBV29-1
D: .
CDR3: CSVGFGTAEAFF

size: .
V: TRBV6-1
D: .
CDR3: CATSVERTYGYTF

size: .
V: TRBV5-1
D: .
CDR3: CASSSDRAYVYTF

size: .
V: TRBV7-9
D: TRBD1
CDR3: CASSSTGWTDYGYTF

size: .
V: TRBV7-9
D: TRBD1
CDR3: CASSRGTGATYEQYF

size: once
V: TRBV19
D: .
CDR3: CASSIDQGRQETQYF

size: .
V: TRBV28
D: .
CDR3: CASSLIRTGSFNYGYTF

size: .
V: TRBV13
D: .
CDR3: CASSLSYNEKLFF

size: .
V: TRBV27
D: .
CDR3: CASSLRASGYYGYTF

size: .
V: TRBV9
D: TRBD1
CDR3: CASSVETGTVHGNTIYF

size: few
V: TRBV28
D: TRBD1
CDR3: CASSLTGANANTGELFF

size: .
V: TRBV18
D: .
CDR3: CASSPLRQGLNTEAFF

size: .
V: TRBV7-2
D: TRBD1
CDR3: CASSLGTGSVTEAFF

size: many
V: TRBV20-1
D: .
CDR3: CSGGGMGEQYF

size: .
V: TRBV2
D: TRBD1
CDR3: CASSGQGAAETQYF

size: few
V: TRBV7-9
D: .
CDR3: CSSSFTSQPQHF

size: once
V: TRBV11-2
D: .
CDR3: CASSPRGANYGYTF

size: once
V: TRBV19
D: .
CDR3: CASRGTVTDTQYF